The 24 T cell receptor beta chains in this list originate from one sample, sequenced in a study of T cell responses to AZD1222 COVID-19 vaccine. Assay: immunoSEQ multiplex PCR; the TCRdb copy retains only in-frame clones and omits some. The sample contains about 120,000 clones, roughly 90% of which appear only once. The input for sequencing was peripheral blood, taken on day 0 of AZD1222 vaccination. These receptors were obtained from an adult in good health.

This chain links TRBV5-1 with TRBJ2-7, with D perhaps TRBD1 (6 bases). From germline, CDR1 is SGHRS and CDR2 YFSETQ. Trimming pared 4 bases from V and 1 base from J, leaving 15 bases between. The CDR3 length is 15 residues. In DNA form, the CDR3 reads TGCGCCAGCAGCGCGTGGGACACCTTATCCTACGAGCAGTACTTC. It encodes CASSAWDTLSYEQYF.

The CDR3 region has the DNA TGTGCCAGCAGTGCGGCAGGGCTTGATTCACCCCTCCACTTT. Translation: CASSAAGLDSPLHF. The chain employs TRBV6-4 and TRBJ1-6; a weak D match, TRBD1 (5 bases). The CDR3 spans 14 residues. V was shortened by 4 bases and J by 8 bases, with 12 bases between the two germline ends. CDR1 is MRHNA and CDR2 is SNTAGT in the germline V gene.

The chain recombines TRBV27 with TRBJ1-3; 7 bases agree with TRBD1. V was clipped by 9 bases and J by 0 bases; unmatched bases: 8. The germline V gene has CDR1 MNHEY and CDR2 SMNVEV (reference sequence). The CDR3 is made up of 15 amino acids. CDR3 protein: CARRDSKLSGNTIYF. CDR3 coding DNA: TGTGCCAGAAGGGACAGTAAACTCTCTGGAAACACCATATATTTT.

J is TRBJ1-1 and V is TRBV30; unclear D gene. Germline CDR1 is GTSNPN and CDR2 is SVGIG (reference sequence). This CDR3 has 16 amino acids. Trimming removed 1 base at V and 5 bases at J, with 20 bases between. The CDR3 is CAWSGDPGTVRTEAFF. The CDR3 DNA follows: TGTGCCTGGAGTGGGGATCCGGGAACAGTAAGGACTGAAGCTTTCTTT. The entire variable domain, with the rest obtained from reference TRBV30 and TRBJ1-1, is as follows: SQTIHQWPATLVQPVGSPLSLECTVEGTSNPNLYWYRQAAGRGLQLLFYSVGIGQISSEVPQNLSASRPQDRQFILSSKKLLLSDSGFYLCAWSGDPGTVRTEAFFGQGTRLTVV.

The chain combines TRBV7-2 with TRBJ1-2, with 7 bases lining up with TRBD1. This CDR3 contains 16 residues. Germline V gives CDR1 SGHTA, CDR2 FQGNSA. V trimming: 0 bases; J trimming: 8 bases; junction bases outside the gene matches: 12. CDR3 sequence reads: CASSLASDRASWGYTF. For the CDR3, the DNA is TGTGCCAGCAGCTTAGCTTCCGACAGGGCTTCTTGGGGCTACACCTTC.

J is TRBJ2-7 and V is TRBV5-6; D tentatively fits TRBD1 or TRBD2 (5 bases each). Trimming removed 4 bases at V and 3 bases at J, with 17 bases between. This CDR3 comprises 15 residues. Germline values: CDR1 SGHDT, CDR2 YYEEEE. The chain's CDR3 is CASSPGTDRYYEQYF. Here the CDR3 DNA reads TGTGCCAGCAGCCCCGGGACGGATCGCTACTACGAGCAGTACTTC.

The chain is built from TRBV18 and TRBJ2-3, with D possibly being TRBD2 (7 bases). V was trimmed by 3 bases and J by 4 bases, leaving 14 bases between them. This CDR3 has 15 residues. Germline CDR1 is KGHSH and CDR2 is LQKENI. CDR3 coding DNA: TGTGCCAGCTCACCGGGGGGGGGCCCTTCAGATACGCAGTATTTT. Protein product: CASSPGGGPSDTQYF.

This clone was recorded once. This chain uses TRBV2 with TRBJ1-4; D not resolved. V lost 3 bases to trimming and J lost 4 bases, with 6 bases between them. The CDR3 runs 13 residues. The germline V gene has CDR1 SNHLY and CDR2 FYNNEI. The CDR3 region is CASSDSLNEKLFF. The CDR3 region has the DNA TGTGCCAGCAGTGACAGTCTTAATGAAAAACTGTTTTTT.

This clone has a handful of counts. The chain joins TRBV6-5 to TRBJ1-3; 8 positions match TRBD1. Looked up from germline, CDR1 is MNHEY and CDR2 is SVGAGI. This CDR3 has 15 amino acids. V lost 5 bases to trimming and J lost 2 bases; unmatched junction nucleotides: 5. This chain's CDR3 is CASSRQGFPGNTIYF. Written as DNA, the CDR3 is TGTGCCAGCAGTCGACAGGGGTTTCCTGGAAACACCATATATTTT.

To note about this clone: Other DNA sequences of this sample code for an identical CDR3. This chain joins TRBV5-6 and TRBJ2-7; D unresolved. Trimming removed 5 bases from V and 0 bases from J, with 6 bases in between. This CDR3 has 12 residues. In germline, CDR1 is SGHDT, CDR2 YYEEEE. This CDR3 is CASSFVSYEQYF. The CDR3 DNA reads TGTGCCAGCAGTTTTGTCTCCTACGAGCAGTACTTC.

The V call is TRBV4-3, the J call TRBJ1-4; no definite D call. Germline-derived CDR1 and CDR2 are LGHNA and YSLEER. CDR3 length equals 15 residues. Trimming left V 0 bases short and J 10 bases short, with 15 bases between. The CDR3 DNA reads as TGCGCCAGCAGCCAAGATCACGGGGTGATGGCAAAACTGTTTTTT. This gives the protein CASSQDHGVMAKLFF.

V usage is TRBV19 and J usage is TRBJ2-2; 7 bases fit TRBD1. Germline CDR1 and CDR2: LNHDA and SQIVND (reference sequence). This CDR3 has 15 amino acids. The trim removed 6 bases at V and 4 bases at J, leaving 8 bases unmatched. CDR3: CASSPGPGGTGELFF. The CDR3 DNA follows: TGTGCCAGTAGCCCCGGACCAGGGGGCACCGGGGAGCTGTTTTTT.

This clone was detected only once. The CDR3 region is CASSHRDRGGTEAFF. CDR3 sequence (DNA): TGTGCCAGCAGCCACCGGGACAGGGGAGGCACTGAAGCTTTCTTT. This rearrangement joins TRBV11-2 to TRBJ1-1, with 10 bases lining up with TRBD1. The CDR3 length is 15 residues. J was trimmed by 4 bases and V by 5 bases; bases with no gene match: 7. CDR1 and CDR2 (germline): SGHAT, FQNNGV. The full variable domain, with the rest looked up from reference TRBV11-2 and TRBJ1-1, is EAGVAQSPRYKIIEKRQSVAFWCNPISGHATLYWYQQILGQGPKLLIQFQNNGVVDDSQLPKDRFSAERLKGVDSTLKIQPAKLEDSAVYLCASSHRDRGGTEAFFGQGTRLTVV.

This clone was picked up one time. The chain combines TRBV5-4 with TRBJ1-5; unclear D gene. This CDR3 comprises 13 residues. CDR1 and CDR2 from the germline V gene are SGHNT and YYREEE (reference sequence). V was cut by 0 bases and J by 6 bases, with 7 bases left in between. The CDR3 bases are TGTGCCAGCAGCTTGGAGGCAGGTCAGCCCCAGCATTTT. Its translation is CASSLEAGQPQHF.

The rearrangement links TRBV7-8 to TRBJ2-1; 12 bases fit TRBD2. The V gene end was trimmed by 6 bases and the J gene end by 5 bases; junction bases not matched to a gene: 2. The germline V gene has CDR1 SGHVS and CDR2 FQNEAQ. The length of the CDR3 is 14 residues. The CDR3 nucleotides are TGTGCCAGCAGGCCTAGCGGGGGGGACAATGAGCAGTTCTTC. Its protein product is CASRPSGGDNEQFF. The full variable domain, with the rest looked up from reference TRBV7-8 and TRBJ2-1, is GAGVSQSPRYKVAKRGQDVALRCDPISGHVSLFWYQQALGQGPEFLTYFQNEAQLDKSGLPSDRFFAERPEGSVSTLKIQRTQQEDSAVYLCASRPSGGDNEQFFGPGTRLTVL.

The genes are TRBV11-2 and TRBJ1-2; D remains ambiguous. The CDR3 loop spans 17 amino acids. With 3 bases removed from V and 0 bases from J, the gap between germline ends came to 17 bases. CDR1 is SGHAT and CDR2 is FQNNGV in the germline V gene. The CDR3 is CASSFDSPQSANYGYTF. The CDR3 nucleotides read TGTGCCAGCAGCTTCGATTCGCCGCAGTCGGCTAACTATGGCTACACCTTC. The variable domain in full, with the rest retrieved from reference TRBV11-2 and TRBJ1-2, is EAGVAQSPRYKIIEKRQSVAFWCNPISGHATLYWYQQILGQGPKLLIQFQNNGVVDDSQLPKDRFSAERLKGVDSTLKIQPAKLEDSAVYLCASSFDSPQSANYGYTFGSGTRLTVV.

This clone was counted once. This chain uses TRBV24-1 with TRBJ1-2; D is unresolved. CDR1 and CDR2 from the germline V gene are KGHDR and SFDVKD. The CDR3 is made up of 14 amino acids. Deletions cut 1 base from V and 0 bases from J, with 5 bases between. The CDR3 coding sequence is TGTGCCACCAGTGATTTAACAGCTAACTATGGCTACACCTTC. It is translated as CATSDLTANYGYTF.

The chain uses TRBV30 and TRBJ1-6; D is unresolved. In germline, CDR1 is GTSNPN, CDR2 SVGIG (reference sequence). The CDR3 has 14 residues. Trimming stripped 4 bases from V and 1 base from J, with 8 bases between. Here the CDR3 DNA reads TGTGCCTGGATGGGGTCGTCCTATAATTCACCCCTCCACTTT. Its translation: CAWMGSSYNSPLHF.

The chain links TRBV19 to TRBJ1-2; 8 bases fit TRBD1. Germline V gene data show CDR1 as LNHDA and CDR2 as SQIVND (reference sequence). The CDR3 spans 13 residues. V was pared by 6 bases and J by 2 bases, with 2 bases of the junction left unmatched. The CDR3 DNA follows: TGTGCCAGTAGGGCAGGGGGCAACTATGGCTACACCTTC. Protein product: CASRAGGNYGYTF.

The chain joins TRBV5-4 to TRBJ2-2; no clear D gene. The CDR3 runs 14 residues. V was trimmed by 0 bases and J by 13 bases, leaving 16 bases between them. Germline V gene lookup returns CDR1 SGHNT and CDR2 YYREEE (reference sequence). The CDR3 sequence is CASSLAVEERRLFF. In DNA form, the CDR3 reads TGTGCCAGCAGCTTGGCCGTCGAGGAAAGAAGGCTGTTTTTT.

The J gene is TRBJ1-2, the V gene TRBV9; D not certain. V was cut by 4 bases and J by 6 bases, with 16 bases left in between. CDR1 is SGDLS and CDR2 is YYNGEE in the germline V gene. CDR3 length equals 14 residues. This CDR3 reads CASSSWRPGNGYTF. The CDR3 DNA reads TGTGCCAGCAGCTCATGGCGTCCGGGCAATGGCTACACCTTC.

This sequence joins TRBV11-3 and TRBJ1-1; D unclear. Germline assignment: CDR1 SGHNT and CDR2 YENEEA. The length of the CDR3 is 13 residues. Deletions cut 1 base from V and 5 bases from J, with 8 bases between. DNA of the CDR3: TGTGCCAGCAGCTTAGTTTTTGGGACTGAAGCTTTCTTT. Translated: CASSLVFGTEAFF.

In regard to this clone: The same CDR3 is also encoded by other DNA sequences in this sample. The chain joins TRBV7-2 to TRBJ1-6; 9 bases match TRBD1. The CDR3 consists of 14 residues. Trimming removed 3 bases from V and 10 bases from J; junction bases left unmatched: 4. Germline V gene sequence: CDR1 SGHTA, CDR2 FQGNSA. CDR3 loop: CASSLGTGNSPLHF. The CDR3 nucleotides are TGTGCCAGCAGCTTGGGGACAGGGAACTCACCCCTCCACTTT.

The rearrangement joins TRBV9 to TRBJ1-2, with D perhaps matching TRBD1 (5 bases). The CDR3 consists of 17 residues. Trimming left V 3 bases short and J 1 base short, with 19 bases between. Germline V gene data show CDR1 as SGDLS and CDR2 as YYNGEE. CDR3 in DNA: TGTGCCAGCAGCGACCGGGACTCTCCACTAGTTAACTATGGCTACACCTTC. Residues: CASSDRDSPLVNYGYTF.